The following is a T cell receptor beta chain sequence with its context. Its binding antigen is unknown. At one boundary the junction diverges from the germline segment, which might be a read error. The sample belongs to a study of tumor-infiltrating lymphocytes in primary liver carcinoma (dated by TCRdb to the late 2010s). About the full investigation: Of the five patients (three men and two women, aged 30 to 69 years), four had hepatocellular carcinoma and one had combined HCC and intrahepatic cholangiocarcinoma. The five patients had tumors of stage T1-T3 N0M0, with maximum diameters ranging from 4.2 to 10 cm. Across five regions of each liver tumor, along with adjacent normal tissue and blood, the study brought together TCRbeta repertoire sequencing, expression microarrays and whole-exome sequencing. The roughly 27 tumor region samples were profiled with Agilent mRNA microarrays so that TCRbeta repertoire diversity could be related to the local molecular phenotype. Technical replicate repertoires showed high reproducibility, with mean shared-clone rates approximately 0.9 and correlation coefficients above 0.95. A total of around 35 specimens from 5 patients went through TCRbeta repertoire sequencing, namely 25 tumor regions, 5 adjacent noncancerous liver tissues and 5 peripheral blood samples. Samples yielded roughly 3.65 to 7.5 million productive TCRbeta reads; read depth did not differ significantly between tissue types. General conclusions and limits of the study: Compared with blood, tumors had a significantly larger share of the repertoire taken up by the top 250 clones (p = 0.039). Comparison of CD4+ and CD8+ T cell repertoires was precluded by the use of bulk unsorted samples. Only roughly 7.5-25% of top clones appeared in all five regions of a tumor, which suggests that tumor-infiltrating T cells are spatially heterogeneous. Repertoire overlap was higher between tumor regions (mean roughly 35%) than tumor-adjacent (around 17%) or tumor-blood (approximately 14%) pairs, consistent with antigen-driven expansion. With just a handful of patients in the study, the authors point out that the findings should be validated in a larger study. Only the TCR beta chain was sequenced, which likely underestimates true repertoire diversity because unpaired alpha chains were not captured.

Total RNA and DNA were co-extracted without cell sorting from roughly 20-30 mg of bulk tissue using the AllPrep DNA/RNA mini kit. Roughly five patients with histopathologically diagnosed primary liver carcinoma underwent surgical resection in China between late 2015 and early 2016. At the time of sampling, the patients were treatment-naive and had chronic HBV infection. Each tumor was sampled at five spatially separated regions: the tumor centre plus the superior, inferior, left-lateral and right-lateral poles. According to histology, viable tumor cells made up more than 85% of every tumor sample. Pieces of fresh tumor and adjacent tissue were cut in half, with one half kept in RNAlater at -80 degrees C and the other half sent for histology. Using a constant-region primer and ProtoScript II reverse transcriptase, TCRbeta-specific cDNA was reverse-transcribed from approximately 0.55 ug total RNA. TCRbeta libraries were built with three nested multiplex PCR rounds, a slightly modified ARM-PCR procedure. Multiplex TRBV1-TRBV30 forward primers and a Cbeta reverse primer were used in the first two PCR rounds, each of which was run for roughly 9 cycles. Sample barcodes and Illumina adapters were added in a final 25-cycle PCR using Deep VentR polymerase. Before sequencing, amplicons of 200-500 bp were purified from gel using a QIAquick gel extraction kit. An Illumina HiSeq 2500 was used to sequence the TCRbeta amplicons, generating 250-bp paired-end reads. On the study's bioinformatics: Trimmomatic v0.33 was used to quality-trim the reads, and FLASH v1.2.11 was used to merge paired reads so that full CDR3 sequences could be recovered. V, D and J germline segments were assigned to the rearranged TCRbeta sequences using MiGEC v1.2.1b. Clonotype statistics and Shannon-Wiener diversity indices were calculated with VDJtools v1.0.0. Except for diversity analysis, only the 250 most abundant clonotypes of each sample were used in subsequent analyses to reduce sampling bias. Starting from the raw public reads, TCRdb applied fastp trimming at Q25, assembled clones with MiXCR and retained in-frame beta chains. One record per CDR3 amino acid sequence lists the most common genes and DNA. TCRdb, rather than the study authors, made the V and J calls. The sample records roughly 78,000 distinct CDR3 sequences, 71% of which are singletons. Roughly 13% of the sample lies in the top ten.

Counted from cysteine to phenylalanine, this CDR3 has 15 amino acids. The sequence is cut down to CDR3 DNA, 45 bases in frame from base 1. The germline V gene supplies CDR1 SQVTM and CDR2 ANQGSEA. The receptor was derived from a woman aged 55-69 years with primary liver carcinoma and hepatitis B virus infection. The rearranged chain carries TRBV29-1 and TRBJ1-6; the D region possibly corresponds to TRBD1 (5 bases align). Sequenced material: liver tumor tissue from sampling region 4. What the cell subset or site label conveys for this sample: tumor region T4, right-lateral pole. The nucleotides read TGTCGCGTACGTACGGGGACGTCGACTAATTCACCCCTCCACTTT. The encoded protein is CRVRTGTSTNSPLHF.